This TCR beta chain stems from a study of blood T cell repertoires in COVID-19 (dated by TCRdb to 2018 to 2021). With respect to the entire study: Samples covering the acute and convalescent phases of COVID-19 were provided by collaborators in the United States, Italy and Spain. Where available, HLA class I and class II types were obtained from metadata supplied by the sample provider rather than from assay-based typing. The dataset comprised deeply sampled blood TCRbeta repertoires from subjects exposed to, actively infected with, or recovered from COVID-19. A freely available public database, intended as a resource for researchers studying the immune response to SARS-CoV-2, is where the repertoires were released. The samples were drawn from two sources: the first 160 participants of the ongoing ImmuneRACE study, and 1,000 to 1,500 subjects contributed by 6 global collaborators. The sample metadata nearly always contained a de-identified subject ID, COVID-19 status, age in years and sex. The material from the prospective study consisted of cDNA or gDNA derived from T cells, B-cell-depleted T cells, or PBMCs.

Turning to this clone: What antigen it recognizes has not been identified. No base quality information exists; no much larger clone differs at one position.

Broader findings and caveats from the paper: Clinical and demographic metadata were provided uncurated, with the amount varying by source and participant.

TCRbeta CDR3 regions were amplified from genomic DNA by means of the immunoSEQ Assay, a bias-controlled multiplex PCR. On the study's bioinformatics: The number of nucleated cells in each sample was estimated by amplification of reference gene primers within the assay. To quantify the absolute abundance of each unique TCRbeta CDR3 rearrangement, sequence reads were collapsed and filtered. For each sample, productive Simpson clonality was calculated as the square root of Simpson's diversity index over productive rearrangements. The table was pulled from immuneACCESS by TCRdb, which kept in-frame rearrangements only. Such tables lose some clones; where checked, under half of the loss comes from unresolved V genes, and the rest has no known cause. Clonal size and the V and J genes are those of that table, whereas D and trimming came from the DNA. Recorded for this sample are more than 300,000 clones; nearly 90% of them occurred a single time. The ten top clones hold less than 2% of the sample.

At one collaborating source in Seattle, patients were enrolled during active infection and were followed longitudinally through the course of disease. The collaborating institutions used their own protocols to collect whole blood in K2EDTA tubes. Collaborator samples were shipped for TCRbeta analysis as frozen whole blood, isolated PBMCs, or DNA extracted from either sample type. CDR1 is given as KGHSH and CDR2 as LQKENI, both from the germline V gene. Unmatched junction bases come to 9, with V trimmed by 6 bases and J by 6 bases. The cysteine opens and the phenylalanine closes a CDR3 of 15 amino acids. Of the read, only the CDR3 DNA is kept; its 45 bases are in frame from base 1.

This TCR was recovered from a woman in her thirties with COVID-19, enrolled during active disease. The material sequenced was peripheral blood. The chain links TRBV18 with TRBJ1-5, and 9 bases in between align with TRBD1. The nucleotide sequence is given as TGTGCCAGCTCTTCCGGACAGGGGAATATTCAGCCCCAGCATTTT. The translation is CASSSGQGNIQPQHF.